Below, one T cell receptor beta chain is given with its context. As yet, its antigen is unknown. The data belong to a study of cytomegalovirus exposure and HLA in healthy donors. Study results and limitations: Prediction of most subjects' HLA-A and HLA-B alleles by TCR beta sequences was reportedly accurate. A missense DCLRE1C variant was associated with V- and J-gene trimming of TCR beta chains in a later analysis, and an independent cohort replicated the association.

The PCR contained 60 Vbeta and 13 Jbeta primers. Sequencing used immunoSEQ multiplex PCR; TCRdb keeps in-frame clones, though not all of them. The sample lists about 160,000 clones, approximately 79% occurring once. CDR1 MNHNY and CDR2 SVGAGI come from the germline V gene (reference sequence). The CDR3 runs to 14 residues. After removal of 5 bases from V and 1 base from J, the junction contained 2 bases not matched to a gene. The receptor's source is a woman aged 45-65 years in good health and CMV-seropositive. Sequenced material: PBMCs. The J gene is TRBJ1-1, the V gene TRBV6-6, with 9 positions matching TRBD1. The CDR3 here is CASSGDRANTEAFF. CDR3 nucleotides: TGTGCCAGCAGTGGGGACAGGGCGAACACTGAAGCTTTCTTT.